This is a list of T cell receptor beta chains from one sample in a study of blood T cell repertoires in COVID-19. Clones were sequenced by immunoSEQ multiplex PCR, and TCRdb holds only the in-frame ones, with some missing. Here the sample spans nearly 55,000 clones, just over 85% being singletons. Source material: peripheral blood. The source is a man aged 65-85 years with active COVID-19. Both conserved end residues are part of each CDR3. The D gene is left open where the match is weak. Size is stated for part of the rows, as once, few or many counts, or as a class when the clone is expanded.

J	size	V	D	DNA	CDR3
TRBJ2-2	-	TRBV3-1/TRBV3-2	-	TGTGCCAGCAGCCCTTCCTTTGGTTCGGGCACCGGGGAGCTGTTTTTT	CASSPSFGSGTGELFF
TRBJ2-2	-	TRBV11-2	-	TGTGCCAGCAGCTTAATTCAGGCGAACACCGGGGAGCTGTTTTTT	CASSLIQANTGELFF
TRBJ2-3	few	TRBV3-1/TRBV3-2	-	TGTGCCAGTTCAACATCAAACGAGGGTACGCAGTATTTT	CASSTSNEGTQYF
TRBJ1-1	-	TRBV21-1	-	TGTGCCAGCGTCCAAGGGGGGGGTTGGACTGAAGCTTTCTTT	CASVQGGGWTEAFF
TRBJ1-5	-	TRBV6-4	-	TGTGCCAGCAGTGAAGGTTCGGGGCAGCCCCAGCATTTT	CASSEGSGQPQHF
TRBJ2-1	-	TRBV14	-	TGTGCCAGCAGCCAACAGGGGGGTCTATACGTTGATGAGCAGTTCTTC	CASSQQGGLYVDEQFF
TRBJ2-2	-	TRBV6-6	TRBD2	TGTGCCAGCATAACTAGCGGGGCGAACACCGGGGAGCTGTTTTTT	CASITSGANTGELFF
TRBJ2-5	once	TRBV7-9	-	TGTGCCAGCAGCCTCCACCTAGTGATCCAAGAGACCCAGTACTTC	CASSLHLVIQETQYF
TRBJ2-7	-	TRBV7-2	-	TGTGCCAGCAGCTTAGGCGGCGGAGGGGAGGTTTACCACGAGCAGTACTTC	CASSLGGGGEVYHEQYF
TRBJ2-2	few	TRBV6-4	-	TGTGCCAGCAGTGAAACAAACACCGGGGAGCTGTTTTTT	CASSETNTGELFF
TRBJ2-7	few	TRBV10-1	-	TGCGCCAGCAGTGAGCTAACAGCCGCCTACGAGCAGTACTTC	CASSELTAAYEQYF
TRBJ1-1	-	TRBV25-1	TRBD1	TGTGCCAGCCACAGGGGGACTGAAGCTTTCTTT	CASHRGTEAFF
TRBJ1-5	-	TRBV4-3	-	TGCGCCAGCAGCCAAGACTGGCCTAGCAATCAGCCCCAGCATTTT	CASSQDWPSNQPQHF
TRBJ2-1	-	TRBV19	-	TGTGCCAGTAGTAAGGGGGACACTCGAATGCTCTTC	CASSKGDTRMLF
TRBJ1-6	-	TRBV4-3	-	TGCGCCAGCAGCCAAGGGTTTTACAGGAATTCACCCCTCCACTTT	CASSQGFYRNSPLHF
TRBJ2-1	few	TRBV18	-	TGTGCCAGCTCACAAACTAGTGTCGATGAGCAGTTCTTC	CASSQTSVDEQFF
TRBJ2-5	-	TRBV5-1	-	TGCGCCAGCAGCTTGGGGGCAGGGGCCGGAGAGACCCAGTACTTC	CASSLGAGAGETQYF
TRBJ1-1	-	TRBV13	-	TGTGCCAGCAGCTTAGGCCTAGGAGGCACTGAAGCTTTCTTT	CASSLGLGGTEAFF
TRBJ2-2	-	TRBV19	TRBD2	TGTGCCAGTAGTATCGGACTAGCAAACACCGGGGAGCTGTTTTTT	CASSIGLANTGELFF
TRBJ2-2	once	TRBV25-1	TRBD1	TGTGCCAGCAGTGACCCGACAGGGGGCGACACCGGGGAGCTGTTTTTT	CASSDPTGGDTGELFF
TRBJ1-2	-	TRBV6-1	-	TGTGCCAGCAGTGAACACAGGGTTGGTGGCTACACCTTC	CASSEHRVGGYTF
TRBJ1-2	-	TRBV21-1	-	TGTGCCAGCAGCAAAGCCGAGACAGGGACTAACTATGGCTACACCTTC	CASSKAETGTNYGYTF
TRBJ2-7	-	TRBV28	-	TGTGCCAGCAGTTTAGCAGGGGCGGACTACGAGCAGTACTTC	CASSLAGADYEQYF
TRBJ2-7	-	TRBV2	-	TGTGCCAGCAGTGGTTATACAGCCCAGTACTTC	CASSGYTAQYF
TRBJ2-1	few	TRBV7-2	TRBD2	TGTGCCAGCAGTTATGGACTAGCTTCGGATGAGCAGTTCTTC	CASSYGLASDEQFF
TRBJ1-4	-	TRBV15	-	TGTGCCACCAGCAGACTGCAGGGTTCTAATGAAAAACTGTTTTTT	CATSRLQGSNEKLFF
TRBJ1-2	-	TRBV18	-	TGTGCCAGCTCACCCCCCATCACGAGCGATGGCTACACCTTC	CASSPPITSDGYTF
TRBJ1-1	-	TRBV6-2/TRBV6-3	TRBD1	TGTGCCAGCAGTTCACAGGGGGCATCGAACACTGAAGCTTTCTTT	CASSSQGASNTEAFF
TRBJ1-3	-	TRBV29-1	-	TGCAGCGTTGGAGTTACTGGAAACACCATATATTTT	CSVGVTGNTIYF
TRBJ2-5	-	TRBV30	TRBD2	TGTGCCTGGAGCGGGGGGGCGTCCGGAGAGACCCAGTACTTC	CAWSGGASGETQYF
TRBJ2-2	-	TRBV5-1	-	TGCGCCAGCAGCTTGCAGGGTATCCGTTCCGGGGAGCTGTTTTTT	CASSLQGIRSGELFF
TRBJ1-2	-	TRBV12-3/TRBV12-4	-	TGTGCCAGCAGTTTAGGACAGAACTATGGCTACACCTTC	CASSLGQNYGYTF
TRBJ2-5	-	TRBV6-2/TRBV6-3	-	TGTGCCAGCAGCAACCCCAGGCAGGGGCGGGTCGAGACCCAGTACTTC	CASSNPRQGRVETQYF
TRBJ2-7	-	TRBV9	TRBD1	TGTGCCAGCAGCGTAGGGGTCCAGGGGGCGGGTGAGCAGTACTTC	CASSVGVQGAGEQYF
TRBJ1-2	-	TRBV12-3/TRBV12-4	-	TGTGCCAGCAGTTTAGGGACATATCATGGCTACACCTTC	CASSLGTYHGYTF
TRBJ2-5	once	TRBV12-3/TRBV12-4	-	TGTGCCAGCAGTCCCGCGCCATGGGAGACCCAGTACTTC	CASSPAPWETQYF
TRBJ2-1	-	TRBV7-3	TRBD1	TGTGCCAGCAGCTTATATGGGACAGGTCTCAATGAGCAGTTCTTC	CASSLYGTGLNEQFF
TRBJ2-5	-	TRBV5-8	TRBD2	TGTGCCAGCAGGGAGGGAGGGCCAGAGACCCAGTACTTC	CASREGGPETQYF
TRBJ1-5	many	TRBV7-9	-	TGTGCCAGCAGCTTGGCTAGCAATCAGCCCCAGCATTTT	CASSLASNQPQHF
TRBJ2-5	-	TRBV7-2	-	TGTGCCAGCAGCTTAATCGCGGCAGAGACCCAGTACTTC	CASSLIAAETQYF
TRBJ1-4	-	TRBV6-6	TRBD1	TGTGCCAGCAGCCCACTCGCGGGACAGGAAGGCCAAAAACTGTTTTTT	CASSPLAGQEGQKLFF
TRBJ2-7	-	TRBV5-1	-	TGCGCCAGCAGCGACGGCAGGGCTGCCTCCTACGAGCAGTACTTC	CASSDGRAASYEQYF
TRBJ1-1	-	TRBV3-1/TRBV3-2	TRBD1	TGTGCCAGCAGCCTAGGGACAGTCAACACTGAAGCTTTCTTT	CASSLGTVNTEAFF
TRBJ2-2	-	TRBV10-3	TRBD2	TGTGCCATCAGTGACCCTAGCGGGGGGGCCGGAACCGGGGAGCTGTTTTTT	CAISDPSGGAGTGELFF
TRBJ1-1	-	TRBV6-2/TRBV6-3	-	TGTGCCAGCAGTTACTCGAATCTAAAAGCTTTCTTT	CASSYSNLKAFF
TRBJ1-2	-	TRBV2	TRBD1	TGTGCCAGCGGACGGGACAGGGGGCGAGATGGCTACACCTTC	CASGRDRGRDGYTF
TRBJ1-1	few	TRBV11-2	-	TGTGCCAGCAGCGCCGACAGGAACACTGAAGCTTTCTTT	CASSADRNTEAFF
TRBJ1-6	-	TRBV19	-	TGTGCCAGTAGTGGTACACAAAATCCCGCTTCACCCCTCCACTTT	CASSGTQNPASPLHF
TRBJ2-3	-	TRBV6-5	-	TGTGCCAGCAGTACCCGACAGACTAGCACAGATACGCAGTATTTT	CASSTRQTSTDTQYF
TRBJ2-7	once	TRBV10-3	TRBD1	TGTGCCATCAGAGAAGACAGGGAGTTCTACGAGCAGTACTTC	CAIREDREFYEQYF